This TCR beta chain was identified in a study of shared clonotypes between healthy human individuals (dated by TCRdb to 2018 to 2021). Regarding the research as a whole: The cohort comprised a couple of women and a few men aged 18 to 49 years. To estimate repertoire size and how much clonotype sharing occurs between individuals, the study deeply sequenced the blood TCR repertoires of several healthy adults. Different laboratories and diverse techniques were used to prepare libraries and sequence TCR repertoires, to increase sequencing depth and limit assay-specific biases. Each donor's leukapheresis produced roughly between roughly 0.85 and 10 billion PBMCs. Here is what the overall study found, with its caveats: Because the study included a small number of donors, the genetic and exposure-history diversity represented was limited. Sampling was restricted to blood, and TCR repertoires in tissue are likely to differ from TCR repertoires in blood. Pairwise subsampling indicated that sequencing depth was expected to affect the degree of clonotype sharing among donors.

Worth noting for this clone: Its recognized antigen is unknown. Base qualities are not provided; no much larger clone lies one nucleotide away.

Using the deep immunoSEQ assay, TCR CDR3 regions were amplified from genomic DNA by multiplex PCR. Extracted genomic DNA from each cell subset was distributed evenly across all wells of several immunoSEQ 96-well plates, and each plate was treated as a replicate. Each replicate PCR for unsorted PBMC received 300 to 350 ng genomic DNA, equal to tens of thousands of T cell genomes. Ten immunoSEQ deep assay plates were used to sequence unsorted PBMC genomic DNA. The purified libraries were quantified using a Qubit 3.0 fluorometer, sized with a Bioanalyzer 2100, and then quantified again using the KAPA Library Quantification kit. Every immunoSEQ 96-well plate was sequenced on a dedicated single-read 150-cycle Illumina NextSeq 550 flow cell. As for the authors' bioinformatics: Because only junctional sequences without quality scores were contained in the immunoSEQ output, filtering matching that applied to full-length reads could not be performed. To assign V/J genes and CDR3, sequences were annotated using PyIR, a Python wrapper for IgBLAST v1.9, with IMGT germline references. Reads were filtered out if the reads had weak V/J assignments (E-value above 1e-6), no CDR3, stop codons, out-of-frame junctions, or ambiguous translated residues. V3J clonotypes were defined by identical inferred V gene, J gene, and CDR3 amino acid sequence. The percentage overlap between two repertoires was calculated by dividing the number of shared unique clonotypes by the size of the smaller repertoire. Richness of each repertoire was evaluated using RTK rarefaction, the Chao1 estimator, and Recon v2.1 estimates of unobserved clonotypes. TCRdb holds this immuneACCESS table with in-frame rearrangements only. Some clones are missing; in checked studies, unresolved V genes explain under half, and the rest has no known cause. V and J calls plus clone size are reproduced from that table; the DNA served to infer D and trimming. Recorded for this sample are about half a million clones; roughly 80% of them occurred a single time. The top ten clones comprise over 9.5% of the sample.

The germline ends are 9 bases apart after V is trimmed by 1 base and J by 0 bases. CDR1 and CDR2 (MNHEY, SVGAGI) derive from the germline V gene. The CDR3, from cysteine to phenylalanine, totals 15 residues. The CDR3 DNA has 45 bases and is translated from base 1. Healthy HIV-negative adults with no recently reported acute infections or vaccinations were included as donors. Only Caucasian adults living in Nashville, Tennessee, USA were represented among the donors. In the unsorted samples, some 100 million PBMCs were counted, and genomic DNA was extracted using the QIAamp DNA Blood Mini kit. After blood collection by leukapheresis, PBMCs were isolated using Ficoll-Histopaque density gradient centrifugation and then cryopreserved in the vapor phase of liquid nitrogen.

The chain joins TRBV6-5 to TRBJ1-2; a tentative D call is TRBD1 (5 bases match). The sequencing sample was made of PBMCs. The receptor was derived from a woman aged 40 to 55 in good health. Some clones in this sample may be carry-over from other donors' samples. For the CDR3, the sequence is CASSYLGVTNYGYTF. The nucleotide sequence is given as TGTGCCAGCAGTTACTTGGGGGTAACTAACTATGGCTACACCTTC.